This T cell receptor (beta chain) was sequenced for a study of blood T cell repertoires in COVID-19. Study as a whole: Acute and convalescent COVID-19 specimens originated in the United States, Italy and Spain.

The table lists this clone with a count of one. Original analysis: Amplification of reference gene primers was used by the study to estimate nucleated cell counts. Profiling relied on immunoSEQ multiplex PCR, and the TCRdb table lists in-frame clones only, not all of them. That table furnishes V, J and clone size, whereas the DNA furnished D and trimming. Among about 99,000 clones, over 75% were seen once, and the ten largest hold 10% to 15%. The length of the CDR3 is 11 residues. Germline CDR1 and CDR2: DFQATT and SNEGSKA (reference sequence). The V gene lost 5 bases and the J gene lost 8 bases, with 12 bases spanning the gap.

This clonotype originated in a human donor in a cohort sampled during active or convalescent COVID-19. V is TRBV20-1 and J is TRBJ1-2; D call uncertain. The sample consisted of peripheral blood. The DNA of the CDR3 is TGCAGTGCTCCTGGACTGGGCGGCTACACCTTC. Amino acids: CSAPGLGGYTF.